This TCR beta chain was captured in a study of cytomegalovirus exposure and HLA in healthy donors. With 60 Vbeta and 13 Jbeta primers, the PCR was carried out. TCRdb's table, derived via immunoSEQ multiplex PCR, lists solely in-frame clones and lacks some. The sample consists of roughly 100,000 clones, around 75% of them appearing once. CDR1 is MNHEY and CDR2 is SMNVEV in the germline V gene (reference sequence). This CDR3 is 14 amino acids long. The ends were cut back, 0 bases at V and 2 bases at J, with 7 bases in the middle. The V gene is TRBV27, the J gene TRBJ1-2; the D gene is possibly TRBD1 (5 bases). The TCR comes from a man in his thirties or forties in good health and CMV-seronegative. Sequences were obtained from PBMCs. CDR3 in amino acids: CASSLSRQNYGYTF. CDR3 bases: TGTGCCAGCAGTTTATCCCGACAGAACTATGGCTACACCTTC.